This T cell receptor beta chain was captured by sequencing in a study of cytomegalovirus exposure and HLA in healthy donors. Vbeta (60) and Jbeta (13) primers were used in the PCR. Generated by immunoSEQ multiplex PCR, the TCRdb table keeps only in-frame clones and is missing some. This table has 130,000 or so clones, approximately 80% appearing once. Germline CDR1 and CDR2: SGDLS and YYNGEE. Unmatched junction bases numbered 3, after V lost 2 bases and J lost 1 base. This CDR3 comprises 15 residues. The sequenced material came from PBMCs. This sequence originates from a woman aged 40-49 years in good health and CMV-seronegative. The chain carries TRBV9 and TRBJ1-2; 9 bases are a match to TRBD1. This CDR3 is CASSVGQGVNYGYTF. CDR3 DNA sequence: TGTGCCAGCAGCGTGGGACAGGGCGTTAACTATGGCTACACCTTC. The entire variable domain, with the rest obtained from reference TRBV9 and TRBJ1-2, is as follows: DSGVTQTPKHLITATGQRVTLRCSPRSGDLSVYWYQQSLDQGLQFLIQYYNGEERAKGNILERFSAQQFPDLHSELNLSSLELGDSALYFCASSVGQGVNYGYTFGSGTRLTVV.